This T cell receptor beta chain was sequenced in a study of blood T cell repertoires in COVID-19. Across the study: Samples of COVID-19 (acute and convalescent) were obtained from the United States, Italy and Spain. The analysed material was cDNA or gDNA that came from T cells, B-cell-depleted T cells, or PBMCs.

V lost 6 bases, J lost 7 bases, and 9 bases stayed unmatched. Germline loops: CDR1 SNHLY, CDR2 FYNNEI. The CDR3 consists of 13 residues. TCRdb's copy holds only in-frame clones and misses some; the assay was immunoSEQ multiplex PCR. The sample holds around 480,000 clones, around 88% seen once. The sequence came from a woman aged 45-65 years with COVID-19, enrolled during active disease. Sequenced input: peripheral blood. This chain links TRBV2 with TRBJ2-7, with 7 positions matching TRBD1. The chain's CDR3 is CASRQDRLWEQYF. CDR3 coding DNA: TGTGCCAGCAGACAGGACAGGCTTTGGGAGCAGTACTTC.